The 5 T cell receptor beta chains below were found in one sample sequenced in a study of sequential checkpoint blockade in melanoma (dated by TCRdb to the late 2010s). Explained via the paper, the treatment or condition label denotes: randomized to nivolumab then ipilimumab (arm A) or the reverse (arm B). The library was built by means of the immunoSEQ multiplex PCR assay. What TCRdb holds here is the immuneACCESS table cut down to in-frame rearrangements. Part of the clones is not present; checked against another copy, under half of the missing clones reflect an unresolved V gene, and the others are unexplained. This sample has over 30,000 clones in its table, and approximately 85% of those were observed once. Clones ranked in the top ten supply 5.5% of the sample. This material consisted of CD8+ T cells sorted from blood (inferred from file names), taken from a patient given nivolumab and ipilimumab in sequence. These receptors all stem from a human donor with melanoma.

This clone has only one observation. This chain links TRBV9 with TRBJ2-5; TRBD2 is a possible D gene (6 bases). The V end was cut by 2 bases, the J end by 6 bases, with 11 bases between. Per germline, CDR1 SGDLS and CDR2 YYNGEE. The CDR3 sequence is 13 residues long. CDR3 residues: CASSVEGEKTQYF. The CDR3, as DNA: TGTGCCAGCAGCGTGGAGGGTGAAAAGACCCAGTACTTC.

This chain uses TRBV11-2 with TRBJ1-2, with D maybe TRBD1 (5 bases). CDR3 size: 15 residues. V lost 3 bases to trimming and J lost 3 bases, with 14 bases between them. Looked up from germline, CDR1 is SGHAT and CDR2 is FQNNGV. CDR3 amino acids: CASSLEPGIDYGYTF. The DNA of the CDR3 is TGTGCCAGCAGCTTGGAGCCAGGGATCGACTATGGCTACACCTTC.

The chain carries TRBV7-7 and TRBJ2-6; D perhaps matches TRBD1 (5 bases). Germline V gene sequence: CDR1 SSHAT, CDR2 FNYEAQ (reference sequence). The CDR3 has 18 residues. Trimming removed 4 bases at V and 5 bases at J, with 21 bases between. For the CDR3, the DNA is TGTGCCAGCAGCTGCCAGACAGTGCCACAAAGTCGGGCCAACGTCCTGACTTTC. Translation gives CASSCQTVPQSRANVLTF.

The rearrangement uses TRBV28 and TRBJ2-6; 8 nucleotides match TRBD1. This CDR3 is 17 amino acids long. CDR1 and CDR2 from the germline V gene are MDHEN and SYDVKM. J gave up 3 bases and V 6 bases, and 10 bases lay outside the gene matches. As DNA, the CDR3 is TGTGCCAGCAGAATGACAGGGGCCTACGATGGGGCCAACGTCCTGACTTTC. Its translation: CASRMTGAYDGANVLTF.

The V call is TRBV27, the J call TRBJ2-7; a possible D gene is TRBD1 (7 bases). Trimming removed 3 bases at V and 5 bases at J, with 11 bases between. Germline-derived CDR1 and CDR2 are MNHEY and SMNVEV (reference sequence). The CDR3 contains 13 residues. CDR3 coding DNA: TGTGCCAGCAGTTTGCCAGGGGGGAACGAGCAGTACTTC. Its translation: CASSLPGGNEQYF.